These 30 T cell receptor beta chains were all obtained from the same sample, sequenced in a study of regulatory T cells in long-lasting Graves disease. Time point: newly diagnosed GD, antithyroid drugs for less than 3 months. PBMC RNA was the source of the TCR library. Libraries of TCR beta came from iRepertoire HTBI primers plus Arm-PCR of CDR3 regions. MiXCR was run by TCRdb on the multiplex PCR reads, yielding one entry per CDR3 protein. The sample contains about 350,000 distinct CDR3 sequences, about a sixth of which appear only once. This same sample was also part of a study on T cells in Graves' hyperthyroidism and ophthalmopathy.

The sequencing here drew on peripheral blood mononuclear cells (PBMCs), taken at new diagnosis, from a patient treated with antithyroid drugs. The receptor set was obtained from a woman aged 18-29 years with Graves disease.

At least ten counts were recorded for this clonotype. The V and J genes are TRBV20-1 and TRBJ2-3, with D unclear. Germline CDR1 reads DFQATT; CDR2 reads SNEGSKA (reference sequence). V was cut by 6 bases and J by 5 bases, with 9 bases left in between. The CDR3 covers 11 residues. CDR3 DNA: TGCAGTGCCGAGACGGAAGATACGCAGTATTTT. It yields the protein CSAETEDTQYF.

This clonotype has at least ten counts. The rearrangement uses TRBV6-2 or TRBV6-3 and TRBJ2-7, with TRBD2 as a possible D gene (5 bases). The V end lost 0 bases, the J end lost 1 base, and 10 bases lay between the germline ends. CDR1 MNHEY and CDR2 SVGEGT come from the germline V gene. CDR3 size: 15 residues. CDR3 in amino acids: CASSYSTLVSYEQYF. The DNA for the CDR3 is TGTGCCAGCAGTTACTCGACACTAGTGTCCTACGAGCAGTACTTC.

This clonotype was detected many times. The rearrangement links TRBV6-2 or TRBV6-3 to TRBJ2-7; TRBD2 matches at 9 bases. In germline, CDR1 is MNHEY, CDR2 SVGEGT. CDR3 length equals 15 residues. Trimming cost V 0 bases and J 3 bases; bases outside gene matches: 3. CDR3 nucleotide sequence: TGTGCCAGCAGTTACTCGACTAGCGGCCGCTACGAGCAGTACTTC. It encodes CASSYSTSGRYEQYF.

The rearrangement links TRBV6-2 or TRBV6-3 to TRBJ2-1, with D possibly being TRBD1 or TRBD2 (5 bases each). The CDR3 covers 15 residues. The V end was cut by 10 bases, the J end by 0 bases, with 16 bases between. Germline CDR1 reads MNHEY; CDR2 reads SVGEGT. In DNA, the CDR3 is TGTGCCACCTCCGGGGCGGTAAGCTCCTACAATGAGCAGTTCTTC. Translation: CATSGAVSSYNEQFF.

This clonotype turned up a few times. This chain joins TRBV12-3 or TRBV12-4 and TRBJ2-3; D is uncertain. V was trimmed by 3 bases and J by 2 bases, leaving 12 bases between them. There are 15 residues in the CDR3. This CDR3 is CASSFLGRSTDTQYF. In DNA, the CDR3 is TGTGCCAGCAGTTTCCTGGGCAGGTCCACAGATACGCAGTATTTT.

Turning to this clonotype: A much larger clone sits a single nucleotide away, making a read error possible. The chain has TRBV3-1 and TRBJ2-7; D is unresolved. CDR1 LGHDT and CDR2 YNNKEL come from the germline V gene (reference sequence). This CDR3 contains 15 residues. Trimming took 4 bases from V and 2 from J, leaving 15 bases between them. DNA of the CDR3: TGTGCCAGCAGCCCCCACATGGATTTCACCTACGAGCAGTACTTC. Amino acids: CASSPHMDFTYEQYF.

This sequence joins TRBV7-9 and TRBJ2-5; 9 bases agree with TRBD2. Germline V CDR1 and CDR2: SEHNR, FQNEAQ (reference sequence). There are 14 residues in the CDR3. Unmatched junction bases numbered 4, after V lost 7 bases and J lost 1 base. The CDR3 nucleotides read TGTGCCAGCATCCTTAGCGGGAGCCAAGAGACCCAGTACTTC. Translated: CASILSGSQETQYF.

This clonotype occurred once. The gene calls are TRBV6-1 and TRBJ1-5; possibly TRBD1 for D (5 bases). The ends were cut back, 6 bases at V and 6 bases at J, with 12 bases in the middle. The germline V gene has CDR1 MNHNS and CDR2 SASEGT. CDR3 length: 13 amino acids. CDR3 nucleotides: TGTGCCAGCAGGCAAGACAGTAGTCAGCCCCAGCATTTT. Translated: CASRQDSSQPQHF.

Concerning this clonotype itself: Mismatch with germline at one junction end may stem from a read error. The J gene is TRBJ2-1, the V gene TRBV19; 7 bases align to TRBD2. Germline lookup yields CDR1 LNHDA and CDR2 SQIVND (reference sequence). This CDR3 is 12 amino acids long. The CDR3 DNA sequence: TGTGCAAGTAGTATGGGAGGGGCTGAGCAGTTCTTC. It translates to CASSMGGAEQFF.

This clonotype was recorded many times. V gene TRBV5-4 combines with J gene TRBJ2-1; weak D call: TRBD1 (6 bases). Looked up from germline, CDR1 is SGHNT and CDR2 is YYREEE (reference sequence). The germline V and J ends were trimmed by 5 bases and 5 bases, with 11 bases remaining between them. CDR3 size: 13 residues. For the CDR3, the DNA is TGTGCCAGCAGTCTACAGGGTAACAATGAGCAGTTCTTC. Residues: CASSLQGNNEQFF. The variable domain in full, completed from reference TRBV5-4 and TRBJ2-1, reads ETGVTQSPTHLIKTRGQQVTLRCSSQSGHNTVSWYQQALGQGPQFIFQYYREEENGRGNFPPRFSGLQFPNYSSELNVNALELDDSALYLCASSLQGNNEQFFGPGTRLTVL.

This clonotype was observed a few times. The chain combines TRBV7-2 with TRBJ2-3; 8 positions agree with TRBD2. Germline V gene sequence: CDR1 SGHTA, CDR2 FQGNSA. The CDR3 consists of 15 residues. Germline trimming cut 8 bases from V and 3 bases from J; bases unmatched to any gene: 10. The CDR3, as DNA: TGTGCCAGCGGCATGGGCGGGAGGAGGACAGATACGCAGTATTTT. As protein: CASGMGGRRTDTQYF.

This clonotype was seen ten or more times. The CDR3 is CASGFDTDTGELFF. The CDR3 bases are TGTGCCAGCGGATTTGACACCGACACCGGGGAGCTGTTTTTT. The rearrangement uses TRBV12-3 or TRBV12-4 and TRBJ2-2, with D unresolved. The CDR3 covers 14 residues. V was shortened by 8 bases and J by 3 bases, with 13 bases between the two germline ends.

In regard to this clonotype: A clone one base away is much larger, so this may be a read error. This rearrangement joins TRBV6-1 to TRBJ2-5; a weak D match, TRBD1 (5 bases). V was shortened by 6 bases and J by 2 bases, with 13 bases between the two germline ends. This CDR3 is 14 amino acids long. Germline-derived CDR1 and CDR2 are MNHNS and SASEGT. CDR3 region: CASSQGAIQETQYF. DNA for the CDR3: TGTGCCAGCAGCCAAGGGGCAATACAAGAGACCCAGTACTTC.

This clonotype occurred many times. The chain combines TRBV2 with TRBJ1-1, with D unresolved. The ends were cut back, 6 bases at V and 8 bases at J, with 10 bases in the middle. The CDR3 runs to 11 residues. Germline V lookup: CDR1 SNHLY, CDR2 FYNNEI. The CDR3 here is CASRGRIEAFF. The CDR3 region has the DNA TGTGCCAGCAGGGGCCGAATCGAAGCTTTCTTT.

The chain uses TRBV6-2 or TRBV6-3 and TRBJ2-7, with TRBD2 matching 9 bases. J gave up 7 bases and V 0 bases, and 10 bases lay outside the gene matches. The CDR3 has 16 residues. The germline V gene encodes CDR1 MNHEY and CDR2 SVGEGT. CDR3 protein: CASSYSYLAGRKEQYF. CDR3 in DNA: TGTGCCAGCAGTTACTCGTACCTAGCGGGGCGTAAGGAGCAGTACTTC.

This clonotype showed up many times. V usage is TRBV3-1 and J usage is TRBJ2-7, with TRBD2 identical over 7 bases. Germline lookup yields CDR1 LGHDT and CDR2 YNNKEL (reference sequence). The CDR3 covers 15 residues. Trimming cost V 6 bases and J 6 bases; bases outside gene matches: 14. The CDR3 region has the DNA TGTGCCAGCAGTTTCAACCTAGCGACGGGAGGCGAGCAGTACTTC. It codes for CASSFNLATGGEQYF.

This clonotype was seen many times. V usage is TRBV5-6 and J usage is TRBJ2-3; TRBD2 matches at 14 bases. J lost 5 bases, V lost 3 bases, and 8 bases had no gene match. The germline gives CDR1 SGHDT, CDR2 YYEEEE. The CDR3 spans 17 residues. CDR3 region: CASSSRLAGGPVDTQYF. The CDR3 DNA reads TGTGCCAGCAGCTCCAGACTAGCGGGAGGGCCAGTAGATACGCAGTATTTT.

There are a few counts of this clonotype. This chain connects TRBV11-3 to TRBJ1-6; no reliable D call. The CDR3 consists of 13 residues. The germline V and J ends were trimmed by 8 bases and 6 bases, with 11 bases remaining between them. In germline, CDR1 is SGHNT, CDR2 YENEEA. The CDR3 nucleotides read TGTGCCAGCGGACCTCTTTCTAATTCACCCCTCCACTTT. This encodes CASGPLSNSPLHF.

A few counts support this clonotype. The chain couples TRBV5-1 to TRBJ1-5, with a possible D match to TRBD1 (6 bases). The CDR3 covers 15 residues. V lost 4 bases and J lost 5, with 16 bases in between. The germline gives CDR1 SGHRS, CDR2 YFSETQ. CDR3 nucleotides: TGCGCCAGCAGCCCAGGGTGGGGGGCGGATCAGCCCCAGCATTTT. Its protein is CASSPGWGADQPQHF.

This clonotype was recorded many times. V gene TRBV12-3 or TRBV12-4 combines with J gene TRBJ2-1; D is unclear. V lost 2 bases, J lost 10 bases, and 6 bases lay in between. This CDR3 has 11 amino acids. The CDR3 spells CASSLLGEQFF. The CDR3 DNA sequence: TGTGCCAGCAGTTTATTGGGGGAGCAGTTCTTC.

This clonotype was counted a few times. The rearrangement uses TRBV5-1 and TRBJ1-4, with D uncertain. The CDR3 length is 16 residues. Germline V gene sequence: CDR1 SGHRS, CDR2 YFSETQ. V was shortened by 6 bases and J by 5 bases, with 20 bases between the two germline ends. For the CDR3, the DNA is TGCGCCAGCACCAATGGTGGGGAGCTCCTAAATGAAAAACTGTTTTTT. This encodes CASTNGGELLNEKLFF.

This clonotype was observed at least ten times. The chain is built from TRBV20-1 and TRBJ1-1; the match to TRBD1 covers 9 bases. CDR3 length: 12 amino acids. Per the germline V gene, CDR1 is DFQATT and CDR2 is SNEGSKA (reference sequence). V shed 6 bases and J 3 bases; nucleotides not matched to a gene: 2. CDR3 protein: CSAWTGDTEAFF. CDR3 coding DNA: TGCAGTGCCTGGACAGGGGACACTGAAGCTTTCTTT.

V usage is TRBV28 and J usage is TRBJ2-3; 13 bases align to TRBD2. Germline V gene data show CDR1 as MDHEN and CDR2 as SYDVKM. CDR3 length: 17 residues. V was pared by 6 bases and J by 0 bases, with 6 bases of the junction left unmatched. The CDR3 DNA sequence: TGTGCCAGCAGAACTAGCGGGGGGGGCTCTAGCACAGATACGCAGTATTTT. The encoded protein is CASRTSGGGSSTDTQYF.

The V and J genes are TRBV20-1 and TRBJ2-3; 9 bases agree with TRBD2. This CDR3 has 15 residues. V was clipped by 1 base and J by 2 bases; unmatched bases: 4. CDR1 is DFQATT, CDR2 SNEGSKA, per germline (reference sequence). CDR3 DNA: TGCAGTGCTAGAGGGCTAGCGGGAAACACAGATACGCAGTATTTT. It encodes CSARGLAGNTDTQYF.

About this clonotype itself: Since a much larger clone is just one base distant, this may be a read error. The chain recombines TRBV6-2 or TRBV6-3 with TRBJ2-1; 11 bases map to TRBD2. The J call may be wrong; the DNA end is better matched by TRBJ2-7. Per germline, CDR1 MNHEY and CDR2 SVGEGT. The CDR3 is 17 amino acids. The CDR3 spells CASNLLAGDLSYNEQYF. The CDR3 coding sequence is TGTGCCAGCAATTTACTAGCGGGAGACCTCTCCTACAATGAGCAGTACTTC.

The table lists this clonotype with many counts. The rearrangement uses TRBV10-3 and TRBJ1-1, with 7 bases aligning to TRBD1. CDR1 is ENHRY and CDR2 is SYGVKD in the germline V gene. With V trimmed by 2 bases and J by 3 bases, 9 bases remained unmatched. The CDR3 runs 16 residues. The DNA for the CDR3 is TGTGCCATCAGTGAGGGGCCAGGGGGTAGGGACACTGAAGCTTTCTTT. It yields the protein CAISEGPGGRDTEAFF.

Ten or more counts support this clonotype. V gene TRBV3-1 combines with J gene TRBJ2-5; 7 nucleotides match TRBD1. Per the germline V gene, CDR1 is LGHDT and CDR2 is YNNKEL (reference sequence). The J segment lost 0 bases and the V segment lost 2 bases, leaving 9 bases of the junction unmatched. This CDR3 is 17 amino acids long. Here the CDR3 reads CASSQSSGQIYQETQYF. Written as DNA, the CDR3 is TGTGCCAGCAGCCAATCCTCGGGACAGATTTACCAAGAGACCCAGTACTTC.

This clonotype was picked up many times. The chain carries TRBV28 and TRBJ2-5; perhaps D is TRBD1 or TRBD2 (6 bases each). The CDR3 runs to 16 residues. V lost 6 bases, J lost 5 bases, and 22 bases lay in between. Germline CDR1 is MDHEN and CDR2 is SYDVKM. The DNA for the CDR3 is TGTGCCAGCAGCCCGCCCATCGGTGGAGGGGGGGAGACCCAGTACTTC. Its translation: CASSPPIGGGGETQYF.

The genes are TRBV6-1 and TRBJ2-7; TRBD1 is a possible D gene (5 bases). Trimming took off 6 bases at V and 5 bases at J, with 20 bases between the two ends. The germline gives CDR1 MNHNS, CDR2 SASEGT. This CDR3 spans 15 amino acids. The CDR3 nucleotides are TGTGCCAGCAGCCCTCCTAGGGCAGGGCTCAACGAGCAGTACTTC. Translated, it gives CASSPPRAGLNEQYF.

This clonotype was seen more than once but under ten times. This chain links TRBV7-9 with TRBJ2-2, with unresolved D. From germline, CDR1 is SEHNR and CDR2 FQNEAQ (reference sequence). The V gene lost 8 bases and the J gene lost 0 bases, with 10 bases spanning the gap. The CDR3 covers 14 residues. The CDR3 loop is CASQAFANTGELFF. The CDR3 DNA reads as TGTGCCAGCCAGGCGTTCGCGAACACCGGGGAGCTGTTTTTT.